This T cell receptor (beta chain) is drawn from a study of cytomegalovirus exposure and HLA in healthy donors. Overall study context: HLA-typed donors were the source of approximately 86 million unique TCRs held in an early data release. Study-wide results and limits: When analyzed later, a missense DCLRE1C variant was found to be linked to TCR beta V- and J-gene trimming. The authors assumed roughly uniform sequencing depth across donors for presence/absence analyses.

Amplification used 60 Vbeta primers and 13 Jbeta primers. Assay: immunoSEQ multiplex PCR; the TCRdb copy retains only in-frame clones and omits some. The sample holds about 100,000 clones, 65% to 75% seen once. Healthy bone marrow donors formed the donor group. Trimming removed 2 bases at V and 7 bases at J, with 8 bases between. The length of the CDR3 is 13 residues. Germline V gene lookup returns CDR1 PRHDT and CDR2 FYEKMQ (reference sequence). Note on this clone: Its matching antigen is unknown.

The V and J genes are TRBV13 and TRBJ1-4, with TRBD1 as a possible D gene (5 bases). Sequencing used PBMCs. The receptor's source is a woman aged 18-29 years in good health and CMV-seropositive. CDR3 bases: TGTGCCAGCAGCTTAAGGGGCAGTGAAAAACTGTTTTTT. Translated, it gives CASSLRGSEKLFF. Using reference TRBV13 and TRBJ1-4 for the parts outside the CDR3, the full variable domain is AAGVIQSPRHLIKEKRETATLKCYPIPRHDTVYWYQQGPGQDPQFLISFYEKMQSDKGSIPDRFSAQQFSDYHSELNMSSLELGDSALYFCASSLRGSEKLFFGSGTQLSVL.